Below are 23 T cell receptor beta chains sequenced from a single sample in a study of T cell responses to AZD1222 COVID-19 vaccine. Sequencing used immunoSEQ multiplex PCR; TCRdb keeps in-frame clones, though not all of them. Seen here are 100,000 to 150,000 clones, about nine tenths observed once, and the top ten hold over 1.2%. The sample here was peripheral blood, taken on day 0 of AZD1222 vaccination. Receptors were obtained from an adult in good health.

The CDR3 bases are TGTGCCAGCAGTTTGTGGGCAGGTAATTCACCCCTCCACTTT. Translation: CASSLWAGNSPLHF. This sequence joins TRBV27 and TRBJ1-6; D unresolved. The V and J ends lost 3 bases and 6 bases respectively, with 9 bases between them. This CDR3 contains 14 residues. The V gene's germline CDR1 is MNHEY and CDR2 SMNVEV (reference sequence).

The chain joins TRBV5-4 to TRBJ2-7, with TRBD1 matching over 10 bases. The CDR3 consists of 14 residues. Germline loops: CDR1 SGHNT, CDR2 YYREEE (reference sequence). After removal of 4 bases from V and 4 bases from J, the junction contained 5 bases not matched to a gene. DNA for the CDR3: TGTGCCAGCAGCCAAGGACAGGGGGTTTACGAGCAGTACTTC. It yields the protein CASSQGQGVYEQYF.

The gene calls are TRBV28 and TRBJ2-1; tentatively, D is TRBD1 (6 bases). Trimming shortened V by 8 bases and J by 10 bases, and 9 bases separated the two germline ends. Germline V gene data show CDR1 as MDHEN and CDR2 as SYDVKM. This CDR3 has 10 residues. The DNA for the CDR3 is TGTGCCAGCGAAGGGACAGAGCAGTTCTTC. Translating gives CASEGTEQFF.

The V call is TRBV7-2, the J call TRBJ1-3; D call uncertain. This CDR3 spans 13 amino acids. The germline V gene encodes CDR1 SGHTA and CDR2 FQGNSA. V lost 5 bases and J 7 bases, leaving 12 bases between the germline ends. The CDR3 reads CASSPTNLNTIYF. The CDR3 DNA reads as TGTGCCAGCAGCCCCACAAATCTTAACACCATATATTTT.

The V gene is TRBV7-2, the J gene TRBJ1-1; 7 bases map to TRBD1. Germline CDR1 SGHTA, CDR2 FQGNSA. The junction had 6 bases not matched to a gene; V was cut back by 3 bases and J by 8 bases. This CDR3 has 13 amino acids. The CDR3 is CASSLDRRAEAFF. In DNA form, the CDR3 reads TGTGCCAGCAGCTTGGACAGGAGGGCCGAAGCTTTCTTT. Filled out from reference TRBV7-2 and TRBJ1-1, the complete variable domain reads GAGVSQSPSNKVTEKGKDVELRCDPISGHTALYWYRQSLGQGLEFLIYFQGNSAPDKSGLPSDRFSAERTGGSVSTLTIQRTQQEDSAVYLCASSLDRRAEAFFGQGTRLTVV.

The chain joins TRBV5-1 to TRBJ2-1; a possible D gene is TRBD1 (5 bases). Germline V gene lookup returns CDR1 SGHRS and CDR2 YFSETQ. Trimming pared 4 bases from V and 0 bases from J, leaving 11 bases between. This CDR3 contains 15 residues. The CDR3 here is CASSLRVSSYNEQFF. CDR3 DNA: TGCGCCAGCAGCCTCAGGGTGAGCTCCTACAATGAGCAGTTCTTC.

V is TRBV28 and J is TRBJ2-7, with D perhaps TRBD1 (5 bases). CDR3 length equals 15 residues. With 2 bases removed from V and 0 bases from J, the gap between germline ends came to 11 bases. Per the germline V gene, CDR1 is MDHEN and CDR2 is SYDVKM. Here the CDR3 reads CASSLGQGFSYEQYF. CDR3 sequence (DNA): TGTGCCAGCAGTTTAGGGCAGGGTTTCTCCTACGAGCAGTACTTC.

The chain links TRBV6-1 to TRBJ1-1; D gene uncertain. The CDR3 covers 12 residues. Per the germline V gene, CDR1 is MNHNS and CDR2 is SASEGT. V shed 5 bases and J shed 4 bases, with 8 bases lying between them. CDR3 sequence reads: CASSYAGTEAFF. The CDR3 region has the DNA TGTGCCAGCAGTTATGCGGGCACTGAAGCTTTCTTT.

This clone showed up just once. Here the CDR3 reads CAISESRGTEAFF. In DNA, the CDR3 is TGTGCCATCAGTGAGTCGAGGGGGACTGAAGCTTTCTTT. This chain joins TRBV10-3 and TRBJ1-1, with TRBD1 as a possible D gene (6 bases). This CDR3 is 13 amino acids long. Germline CDR1 is ENHRY and CDR2 is SYGVKD. V was shortened by 0 bases and J by 5 bases, with 7 bases between the two germline ends.

This clone has only a few counts. The rearrangement joins TRBV7-9 to TRBJ1-5, with a weak D call TRBD1 (6 bases). V gave up 5 bases and J gave up 1 base, with 15 bases separating them. The CDR3 consists of 16 residues. Germline V gene lookup returns CDR1 SEHNR and CDR2 FQNEAQ (reference sequence). This CDR3 is CASSPLGAASNQPQHF. The CDR3 DNA reads as TGTGCCAGCAGCCCGCTGGGGGCGGCGAGCAATCAGCCCCAGCATTTT.

The DNA of the CDR3 is TGCGCCAGTACCAATTATATAAACTACAATGAGCAGTTCTTC. Protein sequence: CASTNYINYNEQFF. The V call is TRBV4-1, the J call TRBJ2-1; no clear D. The length of the CDR3 is 14 residues. Trimming pared 9 bases from V and 3 bases from J, leaving 15 bases between. CDR1 and CDR2 (germline): MGHRA, YSYEKL.

The chain couples TRBV3-1 (or the pseudogene TRBV3-2) to TRBJ2-3, with 10 bases lining up with TRBD2. Unmatched junction bases numbered 7, after V lost 6 bases and J lost 1 base. The germline CDR1 and CDR2 sequences are LGHDT and YNNKEL (reference sequence). This CDR3 is 16 amino acids long. The CDR3: CASSSVAGGGTDTQYF. Written as DNA, the CDR3 is TGTGCCAGCAGTTCTGTAGCGGGGGGTGGCACAGATACGCAGTATTTT.

This chain connects TRBV4-1 to TRBJ1-1; no definite D call. Trimming cost V 4 bases and J 5 bases, with 11 bases left between them. The CDR3 consists of 13 residues. CDR1 and CDR2 (germline): MGHRA, YSYEKL. CDR3 sequence reads: CASSLREGTEAFF. CDR3 in DNA: TGCGCCAGCAGCCTAAGAGAGGGAACTGAAGCTTTCTTT.

The V and J genes are TRBV7-3 and TRBJ1-1; 8 positions match TRBD1. J gave up 5 bases and V 5 bases, and 4 bases lay outside the gene matches. This CDR3 is built from 13 residues. Germline lookup yields CDR1 SGHTA and CDR2 FQGTGA. As DNA, the CDR3 is TGTGCCAGCAGCCTGGACAGGGAAACTGAAGCTTTCTTT. It encodes CASSLDRETEAFF.

The chain couples TRBV23-1 to TRBJ2-7, with D perhaps TRBD1 (6 bases). TRBV23-1 is filed as an ORF, its function uncertain. V was clipped by 3 bases and J by 5 bases, with 17 bases between them. CDR3 length: 15 amino acids. The CDR3 region is CASSHRRQAQDEQYF. The CDR3 DNA follows: TGCGCCAGCAGTCACCGGCGACAGGCTCAGGACGAGCAGTACTTC.

The count of this clone is one. The CDR3: CASSPPTGNTQYF. CDR3 nucleotides: TGTGCCAGCAGTCCTCCGACAGGGAATACGCAGTATTTT. The chain couples TRBV5-5 to TRBJ2-3; 7 bases are a match to TRBD1. After removal of 5 bases from V and 7 bases from J, the junction contained 7 bases not matched to a gene. Germline V CDR1 and CDR2: SGHKS, YYEKEE (reference sequence). There are 13 residues in the CDR3.

This clone was seen more than once but under ten times. The chain employs TRBV5-1 and TRBJ1-6; D unclear. Germline V gene lookup returns CDR1 SGHRS and CDR2 YFSETQ. Between the trimmed V and J ends, which lost 0 bases and 7 bases, there was a span of 11 bases. This CDR3 spans 15 amino acids. The CDR3 spells CASSLDLDFNSPLHF. The DNA for the CDR3 is TGCGCCAGCAGCTTGGATTTGGACTTCAATTCACCCCTCCACTTT. The variable domain in full, completed from reference TRBV5-1 and TRBJ1-6, reads KAGVTQTPRYLIKTRGQQVTLSCSPISGHRSVSWYQQTPGQGLQFLFEYFSETQRNKGNFPGRFSGRQFSNSRSEMNVSTLELGDSALYLCASSLDLDFNSPLHFGNGTRLTVT.

The rearrangement links TRBV27 to TRBJ1-5; D is uncertain. This CDR3 is built from 14 residues. The germline V gene encodes CDR1 MNHEY and CDR2 SMNVEV (reference sequence). V lost 3 bases, J lost 3 bases, and 9 bases lay in between. Here the CDR3 DNA reads TGTGCCAGCAGTTTTATGGGTAACAATCAGCCCCAGCATTTT. Translating gives CASSFMGNNQPQHF.

The V call is TRBV25-1, the J call TRBJ2-3; TRBD2 matches 11 bases. J gave up 5 bases and V 5 bases, and 9 bases lay outside the gene matches. The CDR3 covers 16 residues. CDR1 and CDR2 (germline): MGHDK, SYGVNS. In nucleotides, the CDR3 is TGTGCCAGCAGTTCGCGACTAGCGGGGAGGGGAGATACGCAGTATTTT. Translated: CASSSRLAGRGDTQYF. The full variable domain, with the rest looked up from reference TRBV25-1 and TRBJ2-3, is EADIYQTPRYLVIGTGKKITLECSQTMGHDKMYWYQQDPGMELHLIHYSYGVNSTEKGDLSSESTVSRIRTEHFPLTLESARPSHTSQYLCASSSRLAGRGDTQYFGPGTRLTVL.

J is TRBJ2-4 and V is TRBV4-1, with D possibly called TRBD1 or TRBD2 (7 bases each). Trimming stripped 3 bases from V and 11 bases from J, with 11 bases between. The CDR3 is made up of 12 amino acids. Germline V CDR1 and CDR2: MGHRA, YSYEKL. CDR3 sequence reads: CASSQAGGVQYF. CDR3 nucleotides: TGCGCCAGCAGCCAGGCAGGGGGGGTTCAGTACTTC.

This clone occurred a few times. The V and J genes are TRBV28 and TRBJ1-2, with 8 nucleotides matching TRBD1. Germline CDR1 and CDR2: MDHEN and SYDVKM. The CDR3 is 13 residues long. V shed 5 bases, J shed 4 bases, and the junction held 3 bases outside the gene matches. The CDR3: CASSAGGRYGYTF. In DNA, the CDR3 is TGTGCCAGCAGTGCAGGGGGCCGCTATGGCTACACCTTC.

V is TRBV5-1 and J is TRBJ1-2; the D is unclear. Germline-derived CDR1 and CDR2 are SGHRS and YFSETQ. With 3 bases removed from V and 0 bases from J, the gap between germline ends came to 12 bases. The length of the CDR3 is 15 residues. The CDR3 DNA reads TGCGCCAGCAGCTCCCGGAGCAGAGCTAACTATGGCTACACCTTC. This codes for CASSSRSRANYGYTF.

This rearrangement joins TRBV2 to TRBJ1-3; the D is unclear. The CDR3 length is 14 residues. Germline CDR1 SNHLY, CDR2 FYNNEI. Trimming stripped 4 bases from V and 1 base from J, with 8 bases between. DNA of the CDR3: TGTGCCAGCAGTGGGGTTTCTTCTGGAAACACCATATATTTT. The encoded protein is CASSGVSSGNTIYF.